The 15 T cell receptor beta chains below all came from one sample that was sequenced in a study of CD8 T cells in Susac syndrome. The authors reverse transcribed about 0.5 to 1 ug RNA with random hexamers. TCRdb re-called the immunoSEQ multiplex PCR reads with MiXCR, one entry per CDR3 protein. The sample contains approximately 150,000 distinct CDR3 sequences, 90% to 95% of which appear only once. The specimen was CD4+ T cells from PBMCs. These receptors all come from a human donor with multiple sclerosis.

The chain links TRBV6-5 to TRBJ1-5; D is unclear. Germline lookup yields CDR1 MNHEY and CDR2 SVGAGI. This CDR3 comprises 16 residues. V lost 0 bases to trimming and J lost 7 bases, with 16 bases between them. The CDR3, as DNA: TGTGCCAGCAGTTACTCTGCCGGGTTCATCGGGCAGCCCCAGCATTTT. Encoded protein: CASSYSAGFIGQPQHF.

The rearrangement links TRBV3-1 to TRBJ2-3; no clear D. CDR3 length equals 14 residues. Trimming shortened V by 1 base and J by 5 bases, and 10 bases separated the two germline ends. The germline CDR1 and CDR2 sequences are LGHDT and YNNKEL (reference sequence). CDR3 residues: CASSQAFLGDTQYF. In DNA form, the CDR3 reads TGTGCCAGCAGCCAAGCATTCTTGGGAGATACGCAGTATTTT.

The chain couples TRBV12-3 or TRBV12-4 to TRBJ2-5; TRBD1 might be the D (6 bases). Trimming shortened V by 1 base and J by 4 bases, and 10 bases separated the two germline ends. The CDR3 is made up of 14 amino acids. CDR3 sequence (DNA): TGTGCCAGCAGTTTAGGACAGGCCCCAGAGACCCAGTACTTC. This gives the protein CASSLGQAPETQYF.

The chain recombines TRBV5-1 with TRBJ1-1; unclear D gene. The V gene lost 0 bases and the J gene lost 3 bases, with 12 bases spanning the gap. The CDR3 runs 15 residues. CDR1 and CDR2 from the germline V gene are SGHRS and YFSETQ. The DNA for the CDR3 is TGCGCCAGCAGCTTGGCCGATCGAACCCACACTGAAGCTTTCTTT. It yields the protein CASSLADRTHTEAFF.

The sample holds one count of this clonotype. The J gene is TRBJ2-3, the V gene TRBV24-1; D is undetermined. Germline V gene lookup returns CDR1 KGHDR and CDR2 SFDVKD. CDR3 length equals 13 residues. V was clipped by 5 bases and J by 2 bases, with 7 bases between them. The CDR3 sequence: CATSAQPTDTQYF. CDR3 in DNA: TGTGCCACCAGTGCTCAGCCCACAGATACGCAGTATTTT.

The chain recombines TRBV10-3 with TRBJ2-3; TRBD2 matches 8 bases. The CDR3 has 14 amino acids. CDR1 is ENHRY and CDR2 is SYGVKD in the germline V gene. With 7 bases clipped from V and 4 bases from J, the junction kept 7 bases outside the gene matches. In nucleotides, the CDR3 is TGTGCCATCATGCCCAGCGGGGGAGCAGATACGCAGTATTTT. As protein: CAIMPSGGADTQYF.

The V and J genes are TRBV4-2 and TRBJ2-5; the match to TRBD1 covers 7 bases. The CDR3 extends over 14 amino acids. V trimming: 1 base; J trimming: 2 bases; junction bases outside the gene matches: 1. Looked up from germline, CDR1 is LGHNA and CDR2 is YNFKEQ. CDR3 protein: CASSQGDRQETQYF. In nucleotides, the CDR3 is TGTGCCAGCAGCCAAGGGGACAGACAAGAGACCCAGTACTTC.

The rearrangement uses TRBV30 and TRBJ2-7; D ambiguous. V lost 0 bases, J lost 2 bases, and 2 bases lay in between. The CDR3 runs 11 residues. CDR1 is GTSNPN and CDR2 is SVGIG in the germline V gene (reference sequence). CDR3 nucleotide sequence: TGTGCCTGGAGTGTACCCTACGAGCAGTACTTC. It is translated as CAWSVPYEQYF.

V is TRBV10-1 and J is TRBJ1-6, with D unresolved. The germline gives CDR1 WNHNN, CDR2 SYGVQD (reference sequence). The CDR3 is 14 residues long. V lost 6 bases, J lost 7 bases, and 13 bases lay in between. CDR3 region: CASSSRRGNSPLHF. The CDR3 DNA reads as TGCGCCAGCAGCAGCCGACGAGGGAATTCACCCCTCCACTTT.

The V gene is TRBV2, the J gene TRBJ2-7; D possibly corresponds to TRBD2 (7 bases). The V end was cut by 6 bases, the J end by 6 bases, with 15 bases between. There are 13 residues in the CDR3. Germline assignment: CDR1 SNHLY and CDR2 FYNNEI. The CDR3 spells CASSPEAGAEQYF. The CDR3 region has the DNA TGTGCCAGCAGCCCCGAGGCGGGGGCCGAGCAGTACTTC. The complete variable domain, with remaining parts taken from reference TRBV2 and TRBJ2-7, reads EPEVTQTPSHQVTQMGQEVILRCVPISNHLYFYWYRQILGQKVEFLVSFYNNEISEKSEIFDDQFSVERPDGSNFTLKIRSTKLEDSAMYFCASSPEAGAEQYFGPGTRLTVT.

This chain connects TRBV29-1 to TRBJ1-1; D gene ambiguous. This CDR3 has 14 residues. The V gene lost 7 bases and the J gene lost 0 bases, with 15 bases spanning the gap. CDR1 is SQVTM, CDR2 ANQGSEA, per germline. The CDR3 loop reads CSATLSSLNTEAFF. DNA of the CDR3: TGCAGCGCCACCCTCAGCAGCTTGAACACTGAAGCTTTCTTT. The variable domain in full, with the rest retrieved from reference TRBV29-1 and TRBJ1-1, is SAVISQKPSRDICQRGTSLTIQCQVDSQVTMMFWYRQQPGQSLTLIATANQGSEATYESGFVIDKFPISRPNLTFSTLTVSNMSPEDSSIYLCSATLSSLNTEAFFGQGTRLTVV.

This chain joins TRBV20-1 and TRBJ1-2; 8 bases match TRBD1. V lost 6 bases to trimming and J lost 3 bases; unmatched junction nucleotides: 6. Germline CDR1 DFQATT, CDR2 SNEGSKA (reference sequence). The CDR3 contains 13 residues. The CDR3 protein is CSAKKTGDYGYTF. The CDR3 nucleotides read TGCAGTGCCAAGAAGACAGGGGACTATGGCTACACCTTC.

The CDR3 spells CSVDNTGTGSYGYTF. The CDR3 DNA reads as TGCAGCGTGGATAACACCGGGACAGGGTCTTATGGCTACACCTTC. The chain links TRBV29-1 to TRBJ1-2; TRBD1 agrees at 9 bases. Germline loops: CDR1 SQVTM, CDR2 ANQGSEA. This CDR3 is 15 amino acids long. V lost 6 bases, J lost 5 bases, and 13 bases stayed unmatched.

This clonotype appeared once. The chain carries TRBV27 and TRBJ1-5; 9 bases align to TRBD1. V lost 5 bases and J lost 2; bases outside the gene matches: 1. The CDR3 length is 14 residues. Germline V gene data show CDR1 as MNHEY and CDR2 as SMNVEV (reference sequence). In DNA form, the CDR3 reads TGTGCCAGCAGTACAGGGGGCGGCAATCAGCCCCAGCATTTT. It specifies CASSTGGGNQPQHF.

The count of this clonotype is one. The chain employs TRBV18 and TRBJ2-1; 11 bases line up with TRBD2. This CDR3 region has 15 residues. The trim removed 5 bases at V and 1 base at J, leaving 1 base unmatched. Per the germline V gene, CDR1 is KGHSH and CDR2 is LQKENI. CDR3 sequence (DNA): TGTGCCAGCTCAGCTAGCGGGAGGTCCTACAATGAGCAGTTCTTC. This gives the protein CASSASGRSYNEQFF.